This T cell receptor beta chain is from a study of shared clonotypes between healthy human individuals. The trim removed 5 bases at V and 2 bases at J, leaving 9 bases unmatched. Germline V gene lookup returns CDR1 SEHNR and CDR2 FQNEAQ (reference sequence). The CDR3 contains 15 residues. As concerns this clone: Its cognate antigen is unknown.

Whole-study results and caveats: In this cohort, only blood was sampled, and tissue repertoires likely differ. Non-shared clonotypes showed lower generation probabilities than clonotypes common to all four donors. Genetic and exposure-history diversity was limited by the few donors.

Assay: immunoSEQ multiplex PCR; the TCRdb copy retains only in-frame clones and omits some. The sample lists around 510,000 clones; approximately 95% were seen once. Splitting the CD4+ cells yielded a CD45RA+ naive subset and a CD45RA-negative memory subset. The chain couples TRBV7-9 to TRBJ2-7, with TRBD2 matching 7 bases. This TCR derives from a woman in her 30s in good health. Sequencing input: naive CD4+ T cells sorted from blood. Subset noted: CD45RA+ positively selected. The CDR3 region has the DNA TGTGCCAGCAGCCCTCGAGCGGGGCCCACCTACGAGCAGTACTTC. As protein: CASSPRAGPTYEQYF.